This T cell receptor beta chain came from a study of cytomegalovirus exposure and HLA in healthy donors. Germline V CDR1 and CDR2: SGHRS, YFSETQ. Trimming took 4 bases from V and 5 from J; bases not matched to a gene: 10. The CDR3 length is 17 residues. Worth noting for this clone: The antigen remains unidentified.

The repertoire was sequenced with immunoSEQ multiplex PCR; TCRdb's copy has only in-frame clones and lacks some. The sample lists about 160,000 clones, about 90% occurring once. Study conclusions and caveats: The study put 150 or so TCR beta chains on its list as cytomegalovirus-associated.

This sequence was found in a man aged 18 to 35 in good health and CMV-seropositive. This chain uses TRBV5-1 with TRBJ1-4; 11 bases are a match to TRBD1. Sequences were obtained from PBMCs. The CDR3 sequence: CASSPGTGGVFNEKLFF. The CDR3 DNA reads TGCGCCAGCAGCCCGGGGACAGGGGGTGTCTTCAATGAAAAACTGTTTTTT.